This section outlines one TCR beta chain sequence together with its context. Profiling relied on immunoSEQ multiplex PCR, and the TCRdb table lists in-frame clones only, not all of them. The data show tens of thousands of clones, around 89% seen once. This entry comes from a study of technical replicates of blood from a handful of donors. The clonotype comes from a human donor in good health. The sample taken for sequencing was T cells isolated from PBMCs.

The chain's CDR3 is CASSLRDRGAEAFF. The CDR3 DNA reads TGTGCCAGCAGTCTCCGGGACAGGGGAGCTGAAGCTTTCTTT. The J gene is TRBJ1-1, the V gene TRBV28; 10 bases align to TRBD1. The CDR3 has 14 amino acids. V trimming: 5 bases; J trimming: 6 bases; junction bases outside the gene matches: 6. The germline V gene has CDR1 MDHEN and CDR2 SYDVKM.